This T cell receptor beta chain emerged from a study of CDR3 diversity in severe acne. The ends were cut back, 7 bases at V and 3 bases at J, with 21 bases in the middle. Germline CDR1 reads SQVTM; CDR2 reads ANQGSEA. The CDR3 has 15 amino acids. TCRdb reprocessed the PCR reads with MiXCR, giving one entry per CDR3 protein. The sample includes approximately 77,000 distinct CDR3 sequences, roughly 49% of them seen just once. This clonotype showed up many times. This chain uses TRBV29-1 with TRBJ1-1; D unclear. Sequencing was done on a sample of blood. The clonotype comes from a male donor with severe acne vulgaris. DNA of the CDR3: TGCAGCGCAATTGGGGTGGGTGGAGGGTACACTGAAGCTTTCTTT. It encodes CSAIGVGGGYTEAFF.